A single sample gave rise to the 32 T cell receptor beta chains below, sequenced in a study of shared clonotypes between healthy human individuals. Only in-frame clones appear in the TCRdb table, and some are missing; sequencing was by immunoSEQ multiplex PCR. The sample yields around 600,000 clones, 97% seen once. Sequencing was performed on naive CD4+ T cells sorted from blood. This sample's subset: CD45RA+ positively selected. Every receptor here comes from a woman aged 25 to 45 in good health.

V usage is TRBV7-2 and J usage is TRBJ2-2; TRBD2 matches 7 bases. This CDR3 region has 17 residues. Germline CDR1 SGHTA, CDR2 FQGNSA. V gave up 1 base and J gave up 0 bases; unmatched junction bases: 5. The CDR3 here is CASSLDWLAANTGELFF. CDR3 sequence (DNA): TGTGCCAGCAGCTTAGACTGGCTAGCGGCGAACACCGGGGAGCTGTTTTTT.

The chain combines TRBV7-9 with TRBJ1-4; 7 positions match TRBD1. The CDR3 is 14 amino acids. Per the germline V gene, CDR1 is SEHNR and CDR2 is FQNEAQ (reference sequence). V lost 5 bases and J lost 4; bases outside the gene matches: 4. In nucleotides, the CDR3 is TGTGCCAGCAGCCCGGGACAGAATAATGAAAAACTGTTTTTT. The encoded protein is CASSPGQNNEKLFF. Full variable domain (remainder filled in from reference TRBV7-9 and TRBJ1-4): DTGVSQNPRHKITKRGQNVTFRCDPISEHNRLYWYRQTLGQGPEFLTYFQNEAQLEKSRLLSDRFSAERPKGSFSTLEIQRTEQGDSAMYLCASSPGQNNEKLFFGSGTQLSVL.

This clone was counted once. The J gene is TRBJ2-7, the V gene TRBV11-2; weak D call: TRBD1 (5 bases). Trimming shortened V by 2 bases and J by 2 bases, and 10 bases separated the two germline ends. The CDR3 has 14 residues. Germline-derived CDR1 and CDR2 are SGHAT and FQNNGV. DNA for the CDR3: TGTGCCAGCAGCTTACAGGGCCTACCCTACGAGCAGTACTTC. The encoded protein is CASSLQGLPYEQYF.

The table lists this clone with a few counts. The rearrangement joins TRBV27 to TRBJ1-1; the D gene is possibly TRBD1 (5 bases). CDR1 is MNHEY and CDR2 is SMNVEV in the germline V gene (reference sequence). V shed 3 bases and J shed 4 bases, with 15 bases lying between them. This CDR3 spans 15 amino acids. The CDR3 spells CASSLWSGRRTEAFF. CDR3 coding DNA: TGTGCCAGCAGTTTGTGGTCAGGGCGTCGCACTGAAGCTTTCTTT.

The chain recombines TRBV9 with TRBJ2-1, with no clear D. Trimming pared 0 bases from V and 4 bases from J, leaving 11 bases between. Germline values: CDR1 SGDLS, CDR2 YYNGEE. This CDR3 region has 15 residues. CDR3 sequence reads: CASSVVAHKYNEQFF. The CDR3 bases are TGTGCCAGCAGCGTAGTAGCTCACAAATACAATGAGCAGTTCTTC.

The chain links TRBV2 to TRBJ2-5; perhaps D is TRBD1 or TRBD2 (5 bases each). The DNA end is a closer match to TRBJ2-7, so the J assignment may be wrong. The CDR3 is 13 amino acids. Germline CDR1 and CDR2: SNHLY and FYNNEI. CDR3 bases: TGTGCCAGCAGAGGAGTCAGGGCGGGCGAGCAGTACTTC. It yields the protein CASRGVRAGEQYF.

This sequence joins TRBV28 and TRBJ2-7, with 8 bases fitting TRBD2. Per the germline V gene, CDR1 is MDHEN and CDR2 is SYDVKM. The CDR3 length is 16 residues. After removal of 6 bases from V and 2 bases from J, the junction contained 12 bases not matched to a gene. The CDR3 protein is CASRPTGAGGPYEQYF. CDR3 bases: TGTGCCAGCAGGCCAACCGGGGCGGGAGGCCCCTACGAGCAGTACTTC.

This clone was detected once. This chain joins TRBV28 and TRBJ1-3, with D hard to call. V lost 5 bases, J lost 3 bases, and 17 bases lay in between. This CDR3 is 16 amino acids long. The germline V gene encodes CDR1 MDHEN and CDR2 SYDVKM. The CDR3 region is CASSPPTELLGNTIYF. In DNA, the CDR3 is TGTGCCAGCAGTCCCCCCACGGAACTACTTGGAAACACCATATATTTT.

This clone was picked up one time. The genes are TRBV18 and TRBJ2-5, with 7 bases identical to TRBD1. The CDR3 runs to 16 residues. Trimming removed 2 bases from V and 2 bases from J; junction bases left unmatched: 8. CDR1 and CDR2 (germline): KGHSH, LQKENI. CDR3 DNA: TGTGCCAGCTCACCAAGAGGGAACAGGGGACAAGAGACCCAGTACTTC. Translating gives CASSPRGNRGQETQYF.

V gene TRBV30 combines with J gene TRBJ1-2, with D maybe TRBD1 (5 bases). This CDR3 region has 16 residues. V lost 1 base, J lost 1 base, and 16 bases lay in between. Per germline, CDR1 GTSNPN and CDR2 SVGIG (reference sequence). CDR3 sequence: CAWSATGQWGNYGYTF. The CDR3 region has the DNA TGTGCCTGGAGTGCGACCGGACAATGGGGTAACTATGGCTACACCTTC.

This chain connects TRBV7-9 to TRBJ1-2; D ambiguous. This CDR3 region has 13 residues. The germline CDR1 and CDR2 sequences are SEHNR and FQNEAQ (reference sequence). V shed 5 bases and J shed 8 bases, with 15 bases lying between them. The CDR3 region is CASSKSAGNGYTF. The CDR3 DNA sequence: TGTGCCAGCAGCAAGTCGGCGGGGAACGGCTACACCTTC.

This chain joins TRBV6-5 and TRBJ2-3, with 7 bases matching TRBD1. The germline gives CDR1 MNHEY, CDR2 SVGAGI. This CDR3 contains 13 residues. The V gene end was trimmed by 6 bases and the J gene end by 5 bases; junction bases not matched to a gene: 5. CDR3 sequence: CASSTNRGDTQYF. The DNA for the CDR3 is TGTGCCAGCAGCACCAACAGGGGAGATACGCAGTATTTT.

This clone was seen just once. CDR3 DNA: TGCGCCAGCAGCTTCATTGAGGGTTCACGCGAGCAGTACTTC. Protein: CASSFIEGSREQYF. The chain links TRBV5-1 to TRBJ2-7; maybe TRBD2 (5 bases). This CDR3 has 14 amino acids. V was cut by 2 bases and J by 6 bases, with 15 bases left in between. Germline CDR1 SGHRS, CDR2 YFSETQ.

The chain uses TRBV9 and TRBJ1-5, with D perhaps matching TRBD1 (6 bases). Germline V gives CDR1 SGDLS, CDR2 YYNGEE. V lost 0 bases and J lost 3, with 7 bases in between. The CDR3 is made up of 14 amino acids. As DNA, the CDR3 is TGTGCCAGCAGCGTAGGGACAGTCAATCAGCCCCAGCATTTT. Translating gives CASSVGTVNQPQHF.

The chain has TRBV6-1 and TRBJ2-3; perhaps D is TRBD1 or TRBD2 (5 bases each). CDR1 MNHNS and CDR2 SASEGT come from the germline V gene. Trimming left V 4 bases short and J 0 bases short, with 14 bases between. This CDR3 is built from 16 residues. This CDR3 is CASSGLGRKSTDTQYF. CDR3 nucleotides: TGTGCCAGCAGTGGACTGGGACGGAAAAGCACAGATACGCAGTATTTT.

The chain couples TRBV4-1 to TRBJ1-2; tentatively, D is TRBD1 (6 bases). Germline CDR1 and CDR2: MGHRA and YSYEKL. The CDR3 totals 19 residues. Trimming pared 3 bases from V and 0 bases from J, leaving 23 bases between. The chain's CDR3 is CASSQGVGGIGPANYGYTF. CDR3 nucleotides: TGCGCCAGCAGCCAGGGGGTCGGGGGCATTGGTCCCGCTAACTATGGCTACACCTTC.

The chain uses TRBV6-6 and TRBJ2-5, with TRBD1 matching over 8 bases. Germline V CDR1 and CDR2: MNHNY, SVGAGI (reference sequence). The CDR3 is 14 amino acids. Germline trimming cut 6 bases from V and 1 base from J; bases unmatched to any gene: 4. The CDR3 here is CASRGGQVQETQYF. The CDR3 coding sequence is TGTGCCAGCAGGGGGGGACAGGTCCAAGAGACCCAGTACTTC.

CDR3 protein: CASRRASEDEQFF. The DNA for the CDR3 is TGCGCCAGCAGACGGGCCTCCGAGGATGAGCAGTTCTTC. The J gene is TRBJ2-1, the V gene TRBV4-1; unclear D gene. V gave up 6 bases and J gave up 8 bases, with 14 bases separating them. The CDR3 runs to 13 residues. Per the germline V gene, CDR1 is MGHRA and CDR2 is YSYEKL.

The J gene is TRBJ2-3, the V gene TRBV27, with TRBD2 matching over 9 bases. Looked up from germline, CDR1 is MNHEY and CDR2 is SMNVEV (reference sequence). V gave up 10 bases and J gave up 0 bases; unmatched junction bases: 5. The CDR3 sequence is 14 residues long. The CDR3, as DNA: TGTGCCACTAAAACTAGCGGGAGCACAGATACGCAGTATTTT. It encodes CATKTSGSTDTQYF.

In its sample, this clone was seen once. This chain uses TRBV10-1 with TRBJ2-3, with a weak D call TRBD2 (6 bases). V was shortened by 0 bases and J by 4 bases, with 8 bases between the two germline ends. From germline, CDR1 is WNHNN and CDR2 SYGVQD (reference sequence). The CDR3 covers 14 residues. The DNA of the CDR3 is TGCGCCAGCAGTGAGTCGGGCGGGGCAGATACGCAGTATTTT. This codes for CASSESGGADTQYF.

This clone was picked up one time. This chain joins TRBV10-2 and TRBJ2-2; D gene uncertain. V gave up 6 bases and J gave up 5 bases, with 10 bases separating them. The CDR3 runs to 13 residues. Germline loops: CDR1 WSHSY, CDR2 SAAADI. The CDR3 DNA follows: TGCGCCAGCAGCCCTCAGCTTACCGGGGAGCTGTTTTTT. Residues: CASSPQLTGELFF.

This clone appeared once. The gene calls are TRBV7-3 and TRBJ2-5; 10 bases are shared with TRBD1. The closer fit of TRBJ2-7 to the DNA end suggests the J call may be wrong. This CDR3 has 15 amino acids. From germline, CDR1 is SGHTA and CDR2 FQGTGA. CDR3 in DNA: TGTGCCAGCAGCCTAGGTGGGACAGGGGTCTACGAGCAGTACTTC. It translates to CASSLGGTGVYEQYF.

The chain carries TRBV18 and TRBJ2-7; TRBD1 matches at 10 bases. From germline, CDR1 is KGHSH and CDR2 LQKENI. CDR3 length equals 14 residues. V lost 3 bases, J lost 6 bases, and 5 bases stayed unmatched. The CDR3, as DNA: TGTGCCAGCTCACCTACCGGGACAGGGGTCGAGCAGTACTTC. Its protein product is CASSPTGTGVEQYF. The full variable domain, with the rest looked up from reference TRBV18 and TRBJ2-7, is NAGVMQNPRHLVRRRGQEARLRCSPMKGHSHVYWYRQLPEEGLKFMVYLQKENIIDESGMPKERFSAEFPKEGPSILRIQQVVRGDSAAYFCASSPTGTGVEQYFGPGTRLTVT.

The chain carries TRBV7-9 and TRBJ2-1; 10 bases are a match to TRBD2. There are 17 residues in the CDR3. CDR1 and CDR2 (germline): SEHNR, FQNEAQ (reference sequence). J was trimmed by 6 bases and V by 3 bases; bases with no gene match: 11. Here the CDR3 DNA reads TGTGCCAGCAGCTTCTCCTATACTAGCGGGACCCCCAATGAGCAGTTCTTC. Translated: CASSFSYTSGTPNEQFF.

The V call is TRBV2, the J call TRBJ1-2; 7 nucleotides match TRBD1. CDR3 length: 16 residues. V lost 6 bases, J lost 4 bases, and 14 bases stayed unmatched. Looked up from germline, CDR1 is SNHLY and CDR2 is FYNNEI. The CDR3 region has the DNA TGTGCCAGCAGAGAAAGAACCTACAGGGGAGCCTATGGCTACACCTTC. Its protein is CASRERTYRGAYGYTF.

This chain uses TRBV7-9 with TRBJ1-1; D gene ambiguous. V was shortened by 5 bases and J by 3 bases, with 10 bases between the two germline ends. CDR1 and CDR2 from the germline V gene are SEHNR and FQNEAQ (reference sequence). The CDR3 loop spans 13 amino acids. The CDR3 here is CASSPQAHTEAFF. As DNA, the CDR3 is TGTGCCAGCAGCCCCCAGGCTCACACTGAAGCTTTCTTT.

A note on this clone: The sample has other DNA sequences that encode this CDR3 too. J is TRBJ1-4 and V is TRBV18; TRBD1 aligns across 8 bases. The CDR3 contains 14 residues. Per germline, CDR1 KGHSH and CDR2 LQKENI. V shed 3 bases and J 5 bases; nucleotides not matched to a gene: 2. The CDR3, as DNA: TGTGCCAGCTCACCCAGGGGGCGGAATGAAAAACTGTTTTTT. Its protein is CASSPRGRNEKLFF.

This chain connects TRBV7-9 to TRBJ2-7, with 7 nucleotides matching TRBD1. In germline, CDR1 is SEHNR, CDR2 FQNEAQ (reference sequence). Unmatched junction bases numbered 11, after V lost 6 bases and J lost 0 bases. The CDR3 length is 16 residues. The CDR3, as DNA: TGTGCCAGCAGGTCAAGCTCCGGGACAGTCTCCTACGAGCAGTACTTC. Its protein is CASRSSSGTVSYEQYF.

The gene calls are TRBV28 and TRBJ1-4; 9 bases line up with TRBD1. The CDR3 runs 14 residues. Trimming removed 5 bases from V and 6 bases from J; junction bases left unmatched: 4. Per the germline V gene, CDR1 is MDHEN and CDR2 is SYDVKM. CDR3 nucleotide sequence: TGTGCCAGCAGTCTGTGGACAGGGGATGAAAAACTGTTTTTT. It yields the protein CASSLWTGDEKLFF.

The gene calls are TRBV19 and TRBJ1-2, with a tentative D call TRBD1 (6 bases). This CDR3 comprises 14 residues. V was clipped by 5 bases and J by 3 bases, with 13 bases between them. CDR1 LNHDA and CDR2 SQIVND come from the germline V gene (reference sequence). As DNA, the CDR3 is TGTGCCAGTAGTCCCGGGACATTCGACTATGGCTACACCTTC. Its translation: CASSPGTFDYGYTF.

The chain combines TRBV28 with TRBJ1-4; a weak D match, TRBD1 (5 bases). The ends were cut back, 9 bases at V and 6 bases at J, with 14 bases in the middle. Germline CDR1 reads MDHEN; CDR2 reads SYDVKM. The CDR3 loop spans 13 amino acids. CDR3 loop: CASYGARDEKLFF. The CDR3 nucleotides read TGTGCCAGTTACGGCGCCAGGGATGAAAAACTGTTTTTT.

The J gene is TRBJ2-1, the V gene TRBV28, with 8 nucleotides matching TRBD2. The V and J ends lost 8 bases and 0 bases, in that order; junction bases with no gene match: 9. The CDR3 is 16 residues long. Per germline, CDR1 MDHEN and CDR2 SYDVKM. CDR3 protein: CASFTSGPSSYNEQFF. The CDR3 DNA is TGTGCCAGCTTTACTAGCGGCCCTAGCTCCTACAATGAGCAGTTCTTC.